Below, one T cell receptor beta chain is given with its context. The data belong to a study of control samples from healthy donors and cancer patients. Method: immunoSEQ multiplex PCR; TCRdb's copy keeps in-frame clones and lacks some. Among 150,000 or so clones listed, roughly 93% were seen once. CDR3 length equals 14 residues. Germline V gene lookup returns CDR1 SGHNT and CDR2 YYREEE (reference sequence). V lost 1 base and J lost 5; bases outside the gene matches: 4. The sequence was collected from a man between 18 and 29 years old in good health. What was sequenced was blood. The chain joins TRBV5-4 to TRBJ1-1, with 8 bases fitting TRBD1. The CDR3 sequence: CASSLPRGQTEAFF. The DNA of the CDR3 is TGTGCCAGCAGCTTGCCCAGGGGGCAGACTGAAGCTTTCTTT.